A selection of T cell receptor beta chains follows, all from one sample in a study of cytomegalovirus exposure and HLA in healthy donors. Clones were sequenced by immunoSEQ multiplex PCR, and TCRdb holds only the in-frame ones, with some missing. The sample holds under 250,000 clones; 80% to 85% are singletons and the top ten take around 8.6%. What was sequenced was PBMCs. The source of these receptors is a woman aged 55-70 years in good health and CMV-seropositive. The CDR3 runs from the conserved cysteine through the conserved F or W. A D gene is named only where the DNA matches it firmly. Only some rows state a clone size, as once, few, many or a class for expanded clones.

V	D	size	J	CDR3	DNA
TRBV5-1	TRBD1	-	TRBJ2-7	CASSSQTGQAYEQYF	TGCGCCAGCAGCTCCCAAACCGGACAGGCCTACGAGCAGTACTTC
TRBV5-1	TRBD1	-	TRBJ1-1	CASSLDGTGVTEAFF	TGCGCCAGCAGCTTGGATGGGACAGGGGTGACTGAAGCTTTCTTT
TRBV18	TRBD1	once	TRBJ1-5	CASSPPGQGFNQPQHF	TGTGCCAGCTCACCACCGGGACAGGGATTCAATCAGCCCCAGCATTTT
TRBV6-5	-	-	TRBJ2-7	CASSPQLLSSYEQYF	TGTGCCAGCAGTCCCCAGTTGTTAAGCTCCTACGAGCAGTACTTC
TRBV19	-	-	TRBJ1-1	CASSIEAGGNTEAFF	TGTGCCAGTAGTATAGAGGCAGGAGGGAACACTGAAGCTTTCTTT
TRBV6-5	TRBD1	few	TRBJ1-1	CASRSTGRAFF	TGTGCCAGCAGGTCGACAGGGAGAGCTTTCTTT
TRBV5-1	-	-	TRBJ1-2	CASSLSTTEIYGYTF	TGCGCCAGCAGCTTGTCCACGACGGAGATCTATGGCTACACCTTC
TRBV5-4	-	-	TRBJ2-7	CASSLGRADYEQYF	TGTGCCAGCAGCTTGGGGAGGGCCGACTACGAGCAGTACTTC
TRBV5-1	-	-	TRBJ2-2	CASSPYPQATGELFF	TGCGCCAGCAGCCCCTACCCCCAGGCCACCGGGGAGCTGTTTTTT
TRBV5-1	TRBD2	-	TRBJ2-3	CASSPRETEQYF	TGCGCCAGCAGCCCGCGGGAGACCGAGCAGTATTTT
TRBV9	TRBD2	-	TRBJ2-1	CASSVAASGRAGYNEQFF	TGTGCCAGCAGCGTAGCGGCTAGCGGGAGGGCCGGATACAATGAGCAGTTCTTC
TRBV5-1	-	-	TRBJ2-1	CASSVLQGGSEQFF	TGCGCCAGCAGCGTATTACAGGGTGGGAGTGAGCAGTTCTTC
TRBV10-1	TRBD2	-	TRBJ2-5	CASSEKGLAETQYF	TGCGCCAGCAGTGAGAAGGGACTAGCGGAGACCCAGTACTTC
TRBV19	TRBD1	-	TRBJ1-5	CASSTSGQGNQPQHF	TGTGCCAGTAGTACGTCGGGACAGGGTAATCAGCCCCAGCATTTT
TRBV15	-	-	TRBJ1-2	CATSRDSRNNYGYTF	TGTGCCACCAGCAGAGATAGCCGGAATAACTATGGCTACACCTTC
TRBV19	-	-	TRBJ2-1	CASSQTRIGEQFF	TGTGCCAGTAGCCAGACTAGAATAGGTGAGCAGTTCTTC
TRBV30	TRBD2	-	TRBJ2-7	CAWSGLALNSYEQYF	TGTGCCTGGAGTGGACTAGCGCTGAACTCCTACGAGCAGTACTTC
TRBV19	TRBD1	-	TRBJ2-6	CASSIDRAGANVLTF	TGTGCCAGTAGTATCGACAGGGCCGGGGCCAACGTCCTGACTTTC
TRBV5-1	TRBD1	few	TRBJ2-5	CASSWRGDRGETQYF	TGCGCCAGCAGCTGGAGGGGGGACAGGGGAGAGACCCAGTACTTC
TRBV6-5	-	-	TRBJ1-2	CASRYSGGYTF	TGTGCCAGCAGATATTCGGGTGGCTACACCTTC
TRBV7-9	-	-	TRBJ2-3	CASSLASGRGDTQYF	TGTGCCAGCAGCTTAGCTTCAGGGCGGGGAGATACGCAGTATTTT
TRBV5-6	TRBD2	-	TRBJ2-1	CASSLGRGSGRIEQFF	TGTGCCAGCAGCTTGGGCCGGGGTAGCGGGAGAATTGAGCAGTTCTTC
TRBV5-5	TRBD1	few	TRBJ1-2	CASSGTGSYGYTF	TGTGCCAGCAGCGGGACAGGGTCCTATGGCTACACCTTC
TRBV11-2	-	-	TRBJ1-1	CASSLVSGANTEAFF	TGTGCCAGCAGCTTAGTGTCTGGGGCGAACACTGAAGCTTTCTTT
TRBV4-1	-	-	TRBJ1-4	CASSQVGGKKLFF	TGCGCCAGCAGCCAGGTCGGGGGTAAAAAACTGTTTTTT
TRBV12-5	-	-	TRBJ2-3	CASEKPTSTDTQYF	TGTGCTAGTGAGAAACCCACTAGCACAGATACGCAGTATTTT